Presented here are 27 T cell receptor beta chains from one specimen sequenced in a study of T-cell memory formation after mild COVID-19. TCRdb itself ran the 5' RACE reads through MiXCR, one entry per CDR3 protein. The sample lists approximately 290,000 distinct CDR3 sequences; about 16% were seen once. Material for sequencing was PBMCs or a T cell subset sorted from them (not recorded which). The receptor set was obtained from a man aged 18 to 30 who had mild COVID-19 (a few samples of this study predate the infection). Cell type and time point are not known.

There are a few counts of this clonotype. The rearrangement joins TRBV5-5 to TRBJ2-5; no clear D. This CDR3 spans 15 amino acids. V lost 2 bases, J lost 3 bases, and 14 bases lay in between. The germline V gene encodes CDR1 SGHKS and CDR2 YYEKEE (reference sequence). CDR3 residues: CASSFREQSEETQYF. The CDR3 region has the DNA TGTGCCAGCAGCTTCAGAGAACAGTCCGAAGAGACCCAGTACTTC.

This sequence joins TRBV6-2 or TRBV6-3 and TRBJ1-5; D is uncertain. CDR3 length: 15 amino acids. Trimming removed 5 bases at V and 2 bases at J, with 13 bases between. Germline CDR1 reads MNHEY; CDR2 reads SVGEGT. CDR3 loop: CASSPSGKGNQPQHF. CDR3 nucleotides: TGTGCCAGCAGTCCCTCGGGGAAGGGCAATCAGCCCCAGCATTTT.

The sample holds many counts of this clonotype. The genes are TRBV28 and TRBJ1-1; D unclear. This CDR3 has 12 residues. Germline lookup yields CDR1 MDHEN and CDR2 SYDVKM. With 7 bases removed from V and 4 bases from J, the gap between germline ends came to 10 bases. The CDR3 reads CASISGVTEAFF. The CDR3 nucleotides are TGTGCCAGCATCTCTGGGGTCACTGAAGCTTTCTTT.

This clonotype was counted ten times or more. The rearrangement links TRBV29-1 to TRBJ2-7, with D possibly being TRBD1 (5 bases). Germline V gene lookup returns CDR1 SQVTM and CDR2 ANQGSEA. CDR3 length: 14 residues. Trimming removed 7 bases at V and 2 bases at J, with 18 bases between. CDR3 sequence: CSGLRQLVPYEQYV. In nucleotides, the CDR3 is TGCAGCGGGCTCCGACAGCTAGTTCCCTACGAGCAGTACGTC.

The rearrangement uses TRBV27 and TRBJ2-4; no clear D. The CDR3 consists of 15 residues. Germline V gives CDR1 MNHEY, CDR2 SMNVEV (reference sequence). V lost 5 bases, J lost 2 bases, and 13 bases lay in between. The CDR3 is CASSLSPSTKNIQYF. As DNA, the CDR3 is TGTGCCAGCAGTCTTAGTCCCTCGACCAAAAACATTCAGTACTTC.

This clonotype appeared a few times. The V and J genes are TRBV7-9 and TRBJ2-3, with D hard to call. This CDR3 is 13 amino acids long. Germline assignment: CDR1 SEHNR and CDR2 FQNEAQ (reference sequence). This CDR3 reads CVTWVTSTDTQYF. In DNA form, the CDR3 reads TGTGTCACGTGGGTTACAAGCACAGATACGCAGTATTTT.

The chain couples TRBV5-1 to TRBJ2-7, with a weak D call TRBD2 (5 bases). The germline CDR1 and CDR2 sequences are SGHRS and YFSETQ. V was cut by 5 bases and J by 5 bases, with 17 bases left in between. The CDR3 covers 14 residues. CDR3 nucleotides: TGCGCCAGCAGAGTGGAGGCCAGCTCGCACGAGCAGTACTTC. It codes for CASRVEASSHEQYF.

The chain employs TRBV15 and TRBJ1-2, with D perhaps matching TRBD1 (5 bases). V was cut by 3 bases and J by 0 bases, with 11 bases left in between. CDR3 length: 15 amino acids. Germline CDR1 reads LNHNV; CDR2 reads YYDKDF (reference sequence). The CDR3 DNA is TGTGCCACCAGCAGGTCTCGAGGGGCTAACTATGGCTACACCTTC. This encodes CATSRSRGANYGYTF.

V usage is TRBV6-1 and J usage is TRBJ2-3; TRBD2 matches at 12 bases. The V gene's germline CDR1 is MNHNS and CDR2 SASEGT. There are 17 residues in the CDR3. Trimming at V came to 0 bases and at J to 5 bases, leaving 6 bases not matched to a gene. In DNA, the CDR3 is TGTGCCAGCAGTGAAGCCCCGGTGACTAGCGGGGGAGATACGCAGTATTTT. It is translated as CASSEAPVTSGGDTQYF.

There are a few counts of this clonotype. The J gene is TRBJ1-2, the V gene TRBV9, with D unclear. V was clipped by 2 bases and J by 2 bases, with 7 bases between them. The CDR3 sequence is 13 residues long. Looked up from germline, CDR1 is SGDLS and CDR2 is YYNGEE. The CDR3 region has the DNA TGTGCCAGCAGCGTTGACGCCAACTATGGCTACACCTTC. This translates into CASSVDANYGYTF.

In its sample, this clonotype was seen many times. The V call is TRBV5-1, the J call TRBJ2-3, with D perhaps matching TRBD2 (6 bases). The CDR3 totals 14 residues. Germline V gene sequence: CDR1 SGHRS, CDR2 YFSETQ. The V end lost 4 bases, the J end lost 0 bases, and 9 bases lay between the germline ends. CDR3 protein: CASSGGTSTDTQYF. The DNA of the CDR3 is TGCGCCAGCAGCGGCGGGACTAGCACAGATACGCAGTATTTT.

This clonotype was recorded a few times. The rearrangement uses TRBV20-1 and TRBJ2-2; possible D gene TRBD1, 6 bases. CDR3 length: 14 amino acids. Trimming shortened V by 3 bases and J by 7 bases, and 15 bases separated the two germline ends. Per the germline V gene, CDR1 is DFQATT and CDR2 is SNEGSKA (reference sequence). For the CDR3, the DNA is TGCAGTGCTAGGGGGGCAGGGTCGGTCGGGGAGCTGTTTTTT. Encoded protein: CSARGAGSVGELFF.

In its sample, this clonotype was seen a few times. The chain joins TRBV5-1 to TRBJ1-1; no clear D gene. The CDR3 consists of 14 residues. The germline gives CDR1 SGHRS, CDR2 YFSETQ. The V end lost 1 base, the J end lost 6 bases, and 13 bases lay between the germline ends. This CDR3 reads CASSLSSSVAEAFF. The CDR3 DNA sequence: TGCGCCAGCAGCTTGTCTTCTAGTGTCGCTGAAGCTTTCTTT.

The chain uses TRBV4-3 and TRBJ2-5; TRBD2 matches at 8 bases. V dropped 3 bases and J dropped 5; count of bases not matched to a gene: 8. The length of the CDR3 is 15 residues. Looked up from germline, CDR1 is LGHNA and CDR2 is YSLEER. The CDR3 DNA follows: TGCGCCAGCAGCCATACGGGAGGGCGGTCGGAGACCCAGTACTTC. Amino acid sequence: CASSHTGGRSETQYF.

This clonotype was seen repeatedly, ten times or more. This chain joins TRBV20-1 and TRBJ2-7; possibly TRBD2 for D (5 bases). From germline, CDR1 is DFQATT and CDR2 SNEGSKA (reference sequence). Trimming removed 2 bases from V and 0 bases from J, with 11 bases in between. The CDR3 consists of 14 residues. The CDR3 coding sequence is TGCAGTGCTAGATCTGCCGGGGTCTCCTACGAGCAGTACTTC. Translation gives CSARSAGVSYEQYF.

This clonotype came up a few times. The J gene is TRBJ2-4, the V gene TRBV5-1; either TRBD1 or TRBD2 may supply D (5 bases each). The V gene's germline CDR1 is SGHRS and CDR2 YFSETQ. CDR3 size: 13 residues. V gave up 1 base and J gave up 7 bases, with 9 bases separating them. This CDR3 reads CASSLSGRNIQYF. The CDR3 nucleotides are TGCGCCAGCAGCTTGTCGGGACGCAACATTCAGTACTTC.

This clonotype was counted between two and nine times. J is TRBJ2-5 and V is TRBV10-3; possible D gene TRBD2, 6 bases. CDR3 length: 12 amino acids. The germline gives CDR1 ENHRY, CDR2 SYGVKD. Trimming took off 6 bases at V and 4 bases at J, with 9 bases between the two ends. In DNA, the CDR3 is TGTGCCATCAGGGCGCGGGGAGAGACCCAGTACTTC. Protein sequence: CAIRARGETQYF.

This clonotype was picked up a small number of times. This sequence joins TRBV5-1 and TRBJ2-2; no clear D. Trimming removed 4 bases at V and 6 bases at J, with 10 bases between. CDR3 size: 13 residues. From germline, CDR1 is SGHRS and CDR2 YFSETQ. The CDR3 here is CASSMTVAGELFF. The DNA for the CDR3 is TGCGCCAGCAGCATGACTGTTGCCGGGGAGCTGTTTTTT.

This clonotype was counted only a few times. The J gene is TRBJ1-2, the V gene TRBV12-3 or TRBV12-4, with a tentative D call TRBD1 (5 bases). The CDR3 is 12 amino acids. Trimming took 10 bases from V and 8 from J, leaving 17 bases between them. For the CDR3, the DNA is TGTGCCACCGGGGACCCGCCGCGGGGCTACACCTTC. Translation: CATGDPPRGYTF.

This clonotype occurred a few times. The chain employs TRBV6-2 or TRBV6-3 and TRBJ2-5; D unresolved. Germline V gives CDR1 MNHEY, CDR2 SVGEGT. The V and J ends lost 6 bases and 0 bases respectively, with 11 bases between them. CDR3 size: 14 residues. This CDR3 reads CASRGIRDQETQYF. CDR3 coding DNA: TGTGCCAGCAGAGGTATCCGGGACCAAGAGACCCAGTACTTC.

The rearrangement joins TRBV7-2 to TRBJ2-1, with 11 bases that match TRBD2. The J segment lost 8 bases and the V segment lost 5 bases, leaving 2 bases of the junction unmatched. Germline-derived CDR1 and CDR2 are SGHTA and FQGNSA. This CDR3 has 13 residues. CDR3 DNA sequence: TGTGCCAGCAGCGCTAGCGGGAGGTATGAGCAGTTCTTC. It translates to CASSASGRYEQFF.

The chain carries TRBV20-1 and TRBJ2-5, with D perhaps assigned TRBD1 or TRBD2 (5 bases each). Per germline, CDR1 DFQATT and CDR2 SNEGSKA (reference sequence). The CDR3 spans 12 residues. Trimming stripped 5 bases from V and 2 bases from J, with 9 bases between. CDR3: CSAGTVQETQYF. Here the CDR3 DNA reads TGCAGTGCTGGGACGGTACAAGAGACCCAGTACTTC.

The rearrangement joins TRBV25-1 to TRBJ2-6; no reliable D call. The CDR3 totals 15 residues. The V end lost 3 bases, the J end lost 4 bases, and 10 bases lay between the germline ends. Germline-derived CDR1 and CDR2 are MGHDK and SYGVNS. In DNA, the CDR3 is TGTGCCAGCAGTGACGGTGGCTCCGGGGCCAACGTCCTGACTTTC. Translated, it gives CASSDGGSGANVLTF. Using reference TRBV25-1 and TRBJ2-6 for the parts outside the CDR3, the full variable domain is EADIYQTPRYLVIGTGKKITLECSQTMGHDKMYWYQQDPGMELHLIHYSYGVNSTEKGDLSSESTVSRIRTEHFPLTLESARPSHTSQYLCASSDGGSGANVLTFGAGSRLTVL.

The chain carries TRBV5-1 and TRBJ1-1; a weak D match, TRBD1 (6 bases). The V gene's germline CDR1 is SGHRS and CDR2 YFSETQ. The V end was cut by 0 bases, the J end by 8 bases, with 11 bases between. The CDR3 sequence is 13 residues long. This chain's CDR3 is CASSLGGTPEAFF. In DNA form, the CDR3 reads TGCGCCAGCAGCTTGGGGGGGACACCAGAAGCTTTCTTT.

This clonotype has a handful of counts. DNA for the CDR3: TGTGCCAGCAGTCCGGGGGGGGCTCTTCAGCCCCAGCATTTT. Translated, it gives CASSPGGALQPQHF. The chain employs TRBV27 and TRBJ1-5; possibly TRBD1 for D (6 bases). V dropped 5 bases and J dropped 6 bases, with 14 bases sitting between them. CDR1 and CDR2 from the germline V gene are MNHEY and SMNVEV (reference sequence). The CDR3 sequence is 14 residues long.

This clonotype was recorded a few times. The chain recombines TRBV6-5 with TRBJ1-3; D ambiguous. Trimming took off 7 bases at V and 0 bases at J, with 10 bases between the two ends. Germline values: CDR1 MNHEY, CDR2 SVGAGI. This CDR3 contains 14 residues. This CDR3 reads CASTDRTSGNTIYF. Here the CDR3 DNA reads TGTGCCAGCACCGACCGGACCTCTGGAAACACCATATATTTT.

The chain joins TRBV4-2 to TRBJ2-3, with D possibly being TRBD1 (6 bases). Trimming stripped 0 bases from V and 0 bases from J, with 13 bases between. This CDR3 comprises 17 residues. CDR1 LGHNA and CDR2 YNFKEQ come from the germline V gene. The CDR3 protein is CASSQDWGQVSTDTQYF. The CDR3 DNA sequence: TGTGCCAGCAGCCAAGATTGGGGGCAGGTGAGCACAGATACGCAGTATTTT.